A single TCR beta chain is shown here with its context. Repertoires were generated with immunoSEQ multiplex PCR, while TCRdb's copy carries only in-frame clones and drops some. This table holds about 61,000 clones, under 85% found once. These data originate in a study of OX40 agonist ivuxolimab in advanced cancers. The CDR3 length is 15 residues. V lost 2 bases, J lost 2 bases, and 10 bases lay in between. CDR1 is MGHRA, CDR2 YSYEKL, per germline. The rearrangement links TRBV4-1 to TRBJ2-1, with D unresolved. The receptor was derived from an adult with an advanced solid tumor such as melanoma, head and neck, liver or kidney cancer. The sequenced sample was CD4+ or CD8+ T cells sorted from blood, obtained in a trial of the OX40 agonist ivuxolimab. CDR3 coding DNA: TGCGCCAGCAGCCAATCGAGCCTCCCCTACAATGAGCAGTTCTTC. It codes for CASSQSSLPYNEQFF.